The rows below give T cell receptor beta chains drawn from one sample of a study of CD8 T cells in Susac syndrome. TCRdb reprocessed the immunoSEQ multiplex PCR reads via MiXCR and lists one record per CDR3 protein. The repertoire holds approximately 100,000 distinct CDR3 sequences, with about 95% as singletons. The material sequenced was CD4+ T cells from PBMCs. The source of these receptors is a human donor in good health. Both conserved end residues are part of each CDR3. The D gene is left open where the match is weak. Clone sizes are given selectively: once, few, many, or a class where the clone is expanded.

cdr3_aa | cdr3_nt | d_call | j_call | clone_size | v_call
CSVAPNTDTQYF | TGCAGCGTCGCCCCAAACACAGATACGCAGTATTTT | NA | TRBJ2-3 | NA | TRBV29-1
CSAGLGASTDTQYF | TGCAGTGCTGGCCTAGGGGCTAGCACAGATACGCAGTATTTT | NA | TRBJ2-3 | once | TRBV20-1
CASSILAGVGEQFF | TGTGCCAGCAGCATCCTAGCGGGAGTAGGTGAGCAGTTCTTC | TRBD2 | TRBJ2-1 | once | TRBV7-9
CASAPTGVDTGELFF | TGTGCCAGCGCGCCGACAGGGGTCGACACCGGGGAGCTGTTTTTT | TRBD1 | TRBJ2-2 | NA | TRBV18
CASSLVAGGPEDTQYF | TGTGCCAGCAGCTTGGTGGCGGGAGGGCCAGAAGATACGCAGTATTTT | TRBD2 | TRBJ2-3 | NA | TRBV5-4
CASSLDSSLGKNIQYF | TGTGCCAGCAGCTTAGATTCCAGCCTGGGCAAAAACATTCAGTACTTC | NA | TRBJ2-4 | NA | TRBV11-2
CASRPWTGRNADYEQYF | TGTGCCAGCAGACCCTGGACAGGTAGGAATGCCGACTACGAGCAGTACTTC | TRBD1 | TRBJ2-7 | NA | TRBV2
CASSLAGNIQYF | TGTGCCAGCAGCTTGGCGGGAAACATTCAGTACTTC | NA | TRBJ2-4 | NA | TRBV5-4
CASSQDVRGKAFF | TGTGCCAGCAGCCAAGATGTAAGGGGTAAAGCTTTCTTT | NA | TRBJ1-1 | NA | TRBV3-1
CASSWWQGAQPQHF | TGTGCCAGCAGTTGGTGGCAGGGGGCTCAGCCCCAGCATTTT | TRBD1 | TRBJ1-5 | NA | TRBV2
CAWSVRSLPYDYSPLHF | TGTGCCTGGAGTGTAAGGTCCCTTCCCTATGATTATTCACCCCTCCACTTT | NA | TRBJ1-6 | NA | TRBV30
CAWGDSSYEQYF | TGTGCCTGGGGGGACAGCAGCTACGAGCAGTACTTC | TRBD1 | TRBJ2-7 | NA | TRBV30
CASDVAGSSTDTQYF | TGTGCCAGCGACGTAGCGGGGTCTAGCACAGATACGCAGTATTTT | TRBD2 | TRBJ2-3 | NA | TRBV7-9
CASSSWDSYEQYF | TGTGCCAGCAGCTCTTGGGACAGCTACGAGCAGTACTTC | TRBD1 | TRBJ2-7 | NA | TRBV5-6
CASRPGTGSETQYF | TGTGCCAGCAGGCCCGGGACAGGGAGCGAGACCCAGTACTTC | TRBD1 | TRBJ2-5 | NA | TRBV9
CASSIGTSGYTF | TGCGCCAGCAGCATAGGGACATCCGGCTACACCTTC | NA | TRBJ1-2 | NA | TRBV5-1
CASSLYRDFNEKLFF | TGTGCCAGCAGCCTTTACAGGGACTTTAATGAAAAACTGTTTTTT | NA | TRBJ1-4 | NA | TRBV7-9
CASSLTGSSRETQYF | TGTGCCAGCAGCTTAACTGGTAGTAGCCGGGAGACCCAGTACTTC | NA | TRBJ2-5 | NA | TRBV7-3
CSVAFLAGSQETQYF | TGCAGCGTCGCTTTTCTAGCGGGGAGCCAAGAGACCCAGTACTTC | TRBD2 | TRBJ2-5 | NA | TRBV29-1
CASSQSLPGTGGYQPQHF | TGTGCCAGCAGCCAATCACTTCCCGGCACAGGGGGTTATCAGCCCCAGCATTTT | TRBD1 | TRBJ1-5 | NA | TRBV16
CASSPGRDDGYTF | TGTGCCAGCAGCCCCGGCAGGGACGATGGCTACACCTTC | NA | TRBJ1-2 | NA | TRBV5-6
CASSLKPIGADTQYF | TGTGCCAGCAGTCTAAAGCCGATCGGCGCAGATACGCAGTATTTT | NA | TRBJ2-3 | NA | TRBV7-2
CASSPQTGAGTDTQYF | TGTGCCAGCTCGCCCCAGACAGGGGCCGGCACAGATACGCAGTATTTT | TRBD1 | TRBJ2-3 | NA | TRBV18
CASSLGGLDVGELFF | TGTGCCAGCAGCTTGGGGGGACTAGACGTCGGGGAGCTGTTTTTT | TRBD2 | TRBJ2-2 | NA | TRBV5-7
CSARAPPGLAGGDYEQYF | TGCAGTGCTAGAGCTCCCCCAGGACTAGCGGGGGGAGACTACGAGCAGTACTTC | TRBD2 | TRBJ2-7 | NA | TRBV20-1
CASSLRSGSLGETQYF | TGTGCCAGCAGCTTGCGCTCAGGATCGTTGGGAGAGACCCAGTACTTC | NA | TRBJ2-5 | once | TRBV9
CASSPPGQVYNEQFF | TGTGCCAGCAGCCCCCCGGGACAGGTCTACAATGAGCAGTTCTTC | TRBD1 | TRBJ2-1 | NA | TRBV7-2
CASSLPGPDYNEQFF | TGTGCCAGCAGCTTACCGGGTCCCGACTACAATGAGCAGTTCTTC | NA | TRBJ2-1 | NA | TRBV5-4
CASSQTKNYNEQFF | TGTGCCAGCTCGCAGACTAAGAACTACAATGAGCAGTTCTTC | NA | TRBJ2-1 | NA | TRBV18
CASSQDLRGQGYTF | TGTGCCAGCAGCCAAGATCTCAGGGGGCAAGGCTACACCTTC | TRBD1 | TRBJ1-2 | NA | TRBV3-1
CASSEVQGVNYEQYF | TGTGCCAGCAGTGAAGTACAGGGGGTTAACTACGAGCAGTACTTC | TRBD1 | TRBJ2-7 | NA | TRBV2
CASSQVKSGGASGIQYF | TGCGCCAGCAGCCAAGTCAAAAGCGGGGGGGCCTCGGGCATTCAGTACTTC | TRBD2 | TRBJ2-4 | NA | TRBV4-1
CASSSHTGDGYTF | TGTGCCAGCAGTTCACACACGGGGGACGGCTACACCTTC | NA | TRBJ1-2 | NA | TRBV28
CASSLALGNSPLHF | TGTGCCAGCAGCTTAGCCCTCGGGAATTCACCCCTCCACTTT | NA | TRBJ1-6 | NA | TRBV7-9
CASSYQTDKGYTF | TGTGCCAGCAGTTACCAGACAGACAAAGGCTACACCTTC | NA | TRBJ1-2 | NA | TRBV6-6
CASSTSGSTGELFF | TGTGCCAGCAGCACTAGCGGGAGTACCGGGGAGCTGTTTTTT | TRBD2 | TRBJ2-2 | NA | TRBV7-9
CASSSPSRDPQAAQHF | TGTGCCAGCAGTTCACCCTCCCGGGACCCACAAGCGGCCCAGCATTTT | NA | TRBJ1-5 | NA | TRBV28
CSVVPPRGRSYNEQFF | TGCAGCGTCGTCCCCCCCCGGGGGCGGTCCTACAATGAGCAGTTCTTC | NA | TRBJ2-1 | once | TRBV29-1
CASSLEGQRYGYTF | TGTGCCAGCAGCTTGGAAGGACAGAGGTATGGCTACACCTTC | NA | TRBJ1-2 | NA | TRBV5-4
CASSLDGKTGSWGPYEQYF | TGTGCCAGCAGCTTAGACGGGAAGACCGGTTCGTGGGGTCCGTACGAGCAGTACTTC | NA | TRBJ2-7 | NA | TRBV7-9
CSASQGPGNTIYF | TGCAGTGCTAGTCAGGGCCCTGGAAACACCATATATTTT | NA | TRBJ1-3 | NA | TRBV20-1
CAISDWGSDRGYEQYF | TGTGCCATCAGTGACTGGGGGTCAGACAGGGGATATGAGCAGTACTTC | TRBD1 | TRBJ2-7 | NA | TRBV10-3
CASSFQGRDTQYF | TGTGCCAGCAGCTTTCAGGGAAGAGATACCCAGTACTTC | NA | TRBJ2-5 | once | TRBV7-9
CASRGQGAAYEQYF | TGTGCCAGCAGGGGACAGGGGGCAGCCTACGAGCAGTACTTC | TRBD1 | TRBJ2-7 | NA | TRBV2
CASSPRDNQETQYF | TGTGCCAGCAGTCCCCGGGACAACCAAGAGACCCAGTACTTC | NA | TRBJ2-5 | once | TRBV27
CASSFRRGQGETQYF | TGTGCCAGCAGCTTTCGGAGGGGACAAGGAGAGACCCAGTACTTC | NA | TRBJ2-5 | NA | TRBV7-9
CSAIAGAPYEQYF | TGCAGTGCTATAGCGGGGGCCCCCTACGAGCAGTACTTC | TRBD2 | TRBJ2-7 | NA | TRBV20-1
CASSYSNYEQYF | TGTGCCAGCAGTTACTCTAACTACGAGCAGTACTTC | NA | TRBJ2-7 | NA | TRBV6-5
CASSSTSGGASDTQYF | TGTGCCAGCAGCTCGACTAGCGGGGGGGCCAGTGATACGCAGTATTTT | TRBD2 | TRBJ2-3 | NA | TRBV7-2
CASRKTSQNTGELFF | TGTGCCAGCAGGAAGACTAGCCAGAACACCGGGGAGCTGTTTTTT | TRBD2 | TRBJ2-2 | NA | TRBV6-5
CASSQDRESPPSKNIQYF | TGCGCCAGCAGCCAAGACAGGGAAAGCCCTCCCTCCAAAAACATTCAGTACTTC | NA | TRBJ2-4 | NA | TRBV4-3
CASSQGQGETEAFF | TGTGCCAGCAGCCAAGGGCAGGGAGAAACTGAAGCTTTCTTT | NA | TRBJ1-1 | NA | TRBV3-1
CSVIGDRGLGGNQPQHF | TGCAGCGTTATAGGGGACAGGGGGCTGGGTGGCAATCAGCCCCAGCATTTT | TRBD1 | TRBJ1-5 | NA | TRBV29-1
CASIRLVQETQYF | TGTGCCAGCATCCGACTAGTACAAGAGACCCAGTACTTC | NA | TRBJ2-5 | NA | TRBV2
CASSPGTGKQETQYF | TGTGCCAGCAGCCCAGGGACAGGGAAACAAGAGACCCAGTACTTC | TRBD1 | TRBJ2-5 | NA | TRBV7-6
CASSPTDREDIQYF | TGTGCCAGCAGCCCCACGGACAGGGAAGACATTCAGTACTTC | TRBD1 | TRBJ2-4 | NA | TRBV11-2
CSASIGGLETQYF | TGCAGTGCTAGTATTGGGGGGCTGGAGACCCAGTACTTC | NA | TRBJ2-5 | NA | TRBV20-1